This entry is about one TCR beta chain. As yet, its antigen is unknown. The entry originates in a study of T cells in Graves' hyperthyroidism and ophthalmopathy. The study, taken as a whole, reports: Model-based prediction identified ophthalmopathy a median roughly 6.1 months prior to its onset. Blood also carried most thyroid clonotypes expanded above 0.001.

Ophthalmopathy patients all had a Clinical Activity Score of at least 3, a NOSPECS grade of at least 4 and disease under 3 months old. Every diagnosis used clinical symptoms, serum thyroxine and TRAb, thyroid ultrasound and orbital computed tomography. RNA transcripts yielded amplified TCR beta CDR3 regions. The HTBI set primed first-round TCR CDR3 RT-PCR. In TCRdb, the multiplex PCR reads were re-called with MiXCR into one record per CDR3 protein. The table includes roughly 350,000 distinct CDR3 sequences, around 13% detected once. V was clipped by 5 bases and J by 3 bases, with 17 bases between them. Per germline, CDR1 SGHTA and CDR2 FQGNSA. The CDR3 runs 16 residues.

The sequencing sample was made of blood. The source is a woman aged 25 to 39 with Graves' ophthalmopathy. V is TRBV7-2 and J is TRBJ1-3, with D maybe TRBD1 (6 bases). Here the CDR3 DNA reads TGTGCCAGCAGCCCCACAGGGTCCGGCGGTGGAAACACCATATATTTT. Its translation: CASSPTGSGGGNTIYF.